Listed below are T cell receptor beta chains from one sample, sequenced in a study of T cell responses to AZD1222 COVID-19 vaccine. TCRdb's copy holds only in-frame clones and misses some; the assay was immunoSEQ multiplex PCR. The table includes about 93,000 clones, over 75% detected once. The input for sequencing was peripheral blood, taken 28 days after the second AZD1222 dose. Receptors were obtained from an adult who received the AZD1222 COVID-19 vaccine. Both conserved end residues are part of each CDR3. D genes are given only for firm matches. A clone size is listed for some rows: how often the clone was seen (once, few, many), or a class if it is expanded.

CASSISFQGEGWETQYF	TGTGCCAGTAGTATATCCTTCCAGGGGGAAGGGTGGGAGACCCAGTACTTC	.	TRBD1	TRBV19	TRBJ2-5	17
CASSLETSLEAFF	TGTGCCAGCAGCTTAGAGACAAGTTTAGAAGCTTTCTTT	once	.	TRBV7-9	TRBJ1-1	13
CSGLAGGPGELFF	TGCAGCGGACTAGCGGGAGGGCCCGGGGAGCTGTTTTTT	.	TRBD2	TRBV29-1	TRBJ2-2	13
CASSIYGQITGELFF	TGTGCCAGCAGCATATATGGACAGATCACCGGGGAGCTGTTTTTT	.	.	TRBV9	TRBJ2-2	15
CASSQEGNTIYF	TGTGCCAGCAGCCAGGAGGGAAACACCATATATTTT	.	.	TRBV3-1/TRBV3-2	TRBJ1-3	12
CATSRKGVTGGLYGYTF	TGTGCCACCAGCCGAAAGGGCGTGACAGGGGGCCTCTATGGCTACACCTTC	.	TRBD1	TRBV15	TRBJ1-2	17
CASSFGSRDTQYF	TGTGCCAGCAGTTTCGGGAGTAGGGATACGCAGTATTTT	.	.	TRBV12-3/TRBV12-4	TRBJ2-3	13
CASSIQGNTEAFF	TGTGCCAGCAGCATTCAGGGGAACACTGAAGCTTTCTTT	.	.	TRBV9	TRBJ1-1	13
CASSRPGTPGGEAFF	TGTGCCAGCAGTCGACCCGGGACGCCTGGGGGTGAAGCTTTCTTT	.	.	TRBV5-4	TRBJ1-1	15
CASSPPRGLRLGEADTQYF	TGTGCCAGCTCACCACCGAGGGGACTACGACTAGGGGAGGCGGATACGCAGTATTTT	.	TRBD2	TRBV18	TRBJ2-3	19
CASSFAENYGYTF	TGTGCCAGCAGCTTCGCGGAAAACTATGGCTACACCTTC	.	.	TRBV7-8	TRBJ1-2	13
CASSLAGAMGETQYF	TGTGCCAGCAGTTTAGCGGGAGCGATGGGAGAGACCCAGTACTTC	.	TRBD2	TRBV25-1	TRBJ2-5	15
CASSLIGDGHSPLHF	TGTGCCAGCAGCTTAATAGGGGACGGTCATTCACCCCTCCACTTT	.	.	TRBV7-3	TRBJ1-6	15
CSASDTNYNSPLHF	TGCAGTGCTAGTGACACTAATTATAATTCACCCCTCCACTTT	.	.	TRBV20-1	TRBJ1-6	14
CASSLDRQGAFEKLFF	TGTGCCAGCAGCTTAGACCGACAGGGGGCGTTTGAAAAACTGTTTTTT	.	TRBD1	TRBV7-2	TRBJ1-4	16
CASSYGRGRTGELFF	TGTGCCAGCAGTTACGGCAGGGGCAGGACCGGGGAGCTGTTTTTT	.	.	TRBV6-5	TRBJ2-2	15
CASSLNRDSYEQYF	TGCGCCAGCAGCCTAAACAGGGACTCCTACGAGCAGTACTTC	.	.	TRBV5-1	TRBJ2-7	14
CASSSGTGGNTIYF	TGTGCCAGCAGCTCCGGGACAGGGGGAAACACCATATATTTT	.	TRBD1	TRBV5-4	TRBJ1-3	14
CASRDWGHLSYEQYF	TGCGCCAGCAGAGATTGGGGACACCTCTCCTACGAGCAGTACTTC	once	.	TRBV5-1	TRBJ2-7	15
CASSMYSGAGNEQFF	TGTGCCAGTAGTATGTATTCGGGAGCTGGTAATGAGCAGTTCTTC	.	.	TRBV19	TRBJ2-1	15
CASTTSGTQFF	TGTGCCAGCACCACTAGCGGGACTCAGTTCTTC	.	TRBD2	TRBV6-5	TRBJ2-1	11
CASSSGTGGEGSNQPQHF	TGTGCCAGCAGCAGCGGGACAGGGGGCGAGGGGAGCAATCAGCCCCAGCATTTT	.	.	TRBV21-1	TRBJ1-5	18
CASSTTGGGETQYF	TGTGCCAGTAGTACAACAGGGGGCGGGGAGACCCAGTACTTC	few	TRBD1	TRBV19	TRBJ2-5	14
CASSSNPGLLNSPLHF	TGTGCCAGCAGTTCAAACCCGGGACTGCTTAATTCACCCCTCCACTTT	.	.	TRBV6-5	TRBJ1-6	16
CASGSTGTDSYAEAFF	TGTGCTAGTGGCTCGACCGGGACAGATTCATACGCGGAAGCTTTCTTT	.	TRBD1	TRBV12-5	TRBJ1-1	16
CASSAVSGAGFTDTQYF	TGTGCCAGCAGTGCCGTTTCAGGGGCAGGATTCACAGATACGCAGTATTTT	.	.	TRBV6-1	TRBJ2-3	17
CASSLGETQYF	TGTGCCAGCAGTTTAGGAGAGACCCAGTACTTC	.	.	TRBV12-3/TRBV12-4	TRBJ2-5	11
CASSMDPWETQYF	TGTGCCAGCAGCATGGACCCTTGGGAGACCCAGTACTTC	.	.	TRBV12-3/TRBV12-4	TRBJ2-5	13